This T cell receptor (beta chain) comes out of a study of T cells after yellow fever vaccination. CDR1 and CDR2 from the germline V gene are MNHEY and SVGEGT. The ends were cut back, 11 bases at V and 3 bases at J, with 14 bases in the middle. The CDR3 has 13 residues. TCRdb independently ran MiXCR on the 5' RACE reads; one entry per CDR3 protein. The sample holds some 300,000 distinct CDR3 sequences, approximately 11% seen once. This TCR derives from a man aged 18-30 years who received the YFV17D yellow fever vaccine. The source was CD4+ T cells sorted from PBMCs, collected 45 days after the yellow fever booster vaccination. This chain joins TRBV6-2 or TRBV6-3 and TRBJ1-5; D is unclear. CDR3 region: CAVRGSYNQPQHF. Written as DNA, the CDR3 is TGTGCCGTGAGAGGGTCCTACAATCAGCCCCAGCATTTT.